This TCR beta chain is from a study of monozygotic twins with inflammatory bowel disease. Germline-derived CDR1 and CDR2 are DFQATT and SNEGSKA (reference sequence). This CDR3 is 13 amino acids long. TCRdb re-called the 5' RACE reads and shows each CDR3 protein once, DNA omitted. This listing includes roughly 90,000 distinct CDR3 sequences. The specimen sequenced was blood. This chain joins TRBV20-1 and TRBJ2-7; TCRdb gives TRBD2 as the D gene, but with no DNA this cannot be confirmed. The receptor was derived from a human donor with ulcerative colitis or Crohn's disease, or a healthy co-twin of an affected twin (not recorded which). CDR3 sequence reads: CSASLAGTEEQYF.